This TCR beta chain was retrieved from a study of identical twins. MiXCR, applied by TCRdb to the 5' RACE reads, yields one record per CDR3 protein. The sample has 460,000 or so distinct CDR3 sequences; 14% are singletons. Germline V lookup: CDR1 DFQATT, CDR2 SNEGSKA (reference sequence). The CDR3 contains 15 residues. V was shortened by 0 bases and J by 3 bases, with 14 bases between the two germline ends. The same data also contributed to another study, on yellow fever vaccine responses in identical twins.

The chain carries TRBV20-1 and TRBJ2-5, with a tentative D call TRBD1 (6 bases). Source material: CD4+ T cells sorted from blood. This TCR derives from a woman aged 18-29 years in good health. The CDR3 DNA follows: TGCAGTGCTAGAGATCCGGGGCAGGGGAAAGAGACCCAGTACTTC. Its protein product is CSARDPGQGKETQYF.